This T cell receptor (beta chain) was identified in a study of graft-versus-host responses after intestinal transplantation. Concerning this clone: Its specificity is not known.

V was cut by 6 bases and J by 1 base, with 15 bases left in between. Germline CDR1 is WNHNN and CDR2 is SYGVQD (reference sequence). The CDR3 totals 15 residues. Profiled with immunoSEQ multiplex PCR; TCRdb holds only in-frame clones, not every one. The data show 130,000 or so clones, around nine tenths seen once. The sample here was unstimulated CD4+ T cells sorted from spleen or lymph node cells, taken before intestinal transplant. The rearrangement uses TRBV10-1 and TRBJ1-1; a weak D match, TRBD1 (5 bases). This receptor was identified in a human donor who received an intestinal transplant. CDR3: CASSPRGVGNTEAFF. In DNA, the CDR3 is TGCGCCAGCAGCCCGAGAGGGGTGGGGAACACTGAAGCTTTCTTT.